This is a list of T cell receptor beta chains from one sample in a study of T-cell memory formation after mild COVID-19. TCRdb reprocessed the 5' RACE reads via MiXCR and lists one record per CDR3 protein. The repertoire has 300,000 or so distinct CDR3 sequences, 15% to 20% of them found once; the top ten carry roughly 23%. Sequenced material: PBMCs or a T cell subset sorted from them (not recorded which). Source of these receptors: a man between 18 and 35 years old who had mild COVID-19 (a few samples of this study predate the infection). Cell type and time point are not known. Each CDR3 is given with its conserved first and last residue. Each record gives: CDR3 DNA, CDR3 protein, clone size, J gene, D gene, V gene. A D gene is named only where the DNA matches it firmly. Clone size is stated in some rows and not others, as once, few, many or a class when expanded.

CDR3nt: TGTGCCTGGAGTGCGACCCAGGGAAGGAACTATGGCTACACCTTC
CDR3aa: CAWSATQGRNYGYTF
abundance: many
j_gene: TRBJ1-2
d_gene: NA
v_gene: TRBV30

CDR3nt: TGCGCCAGCAGCCCAGCCGGTCACGGGGGCTCTGGGGCCAACGTCCTGACTTTC
CDR3aa: CASSPAGHGGSGANVLTF
abundance: NA
j_gene: TRBJ2-6
d_gene: NA
v_gene: TRBV4-1

CDR3nt: TGTGCCGGCAGCAACGGGGGACTGCGGGGGAGCACAGATACGCAGTATTTT
CDR3aa: CAGSNGGLRGSTDTQYF
abundance: NA
j_gene: TRBJ2-3
d_gene: TRBD2
v_gene: TRBV7-9

CDR3nt: TGTGCCAGCAGCCAAACCCAAGGGAGCGGCTACACCTTC
CDR3aa: CASSQTQGSGYTF
abundance: NA
j_gene: TRBJ1-2
d_gene: NA
v_gene: TRBV3-1

CDR3nt: TGTGCCAGCAGTAGACAGGGGGCGAACTATGGCTACACCTTC
CDR3aa: CASSRQGANYGYTF
abundance: few
j_gene: TRBJ1-2
d_gene: TRBD1
v_gene: TRBV6-5

CDR3nt: TGTGCCAGCAGCTCAATAGCGGGGTCAAACAATGAGCAGTTCTTC
CDR3aa: CASSSIAGSNNEQFF
abundance: NA
j_gene: TRBJ2-1
d_gene: TRBD2
v_gene: TRBV11-2

CDR3nt: TGTGCCAGCAGCTGGACTAGCGGGTACACCGGGGAGCTGTTTTTT
CDR3aa: CASSWTSGYTGELFF
abundance: NA
j_gene: TRBJ2-2
d_gene: TRBD2
v_gene: TRBV5-6

CDR3nt: TGTGCCAGCAGCTTAGTTGCAGGGGGCGGCGGGGAGCTGTTTTTT
CDR3aa: CASSLVAGGGGELFF
abundance: once
j_gene: TRBJ2-2
d_gene: TRBD1
v_gene: TRBV11-2

CDR3nt: TGTGCCAGCACCAGACAGGGTTTTGGGGCCAACGTCCTGACTTTC
CDR3aa: CASTRQGFGANVLTF
abundance: many
j_gene: TRBJ2-6
d_gene: TRBD1
v_gene: TRBV6-5

CDR3nt: TGCGCCAGCAGCCAAGATGGGGGAGATGAAGCTTTCTTT
CDR3aa: CASSQDGGDEAFF
abundance: NA
j_gene: TRBJ1-1
d_gene: NA
v_gene: TRBV4-3

CDR3nt: TGTGCCAGCAGTTTTGACCCCGCGGACGAGCAGTACTTC
CDR3aa: CASSFDPADEQYF
abundance: NA
j_gene: TRBJ2-7
d_gene: NA
v_gene: TRBV12-3/TRBV12-4

CDR3nt: TGTGCCAGCAGTTACTCACAGGGGATGACCGGGGAGCTGTTTTTT
CDR3aa: CASSYSQGMTGELFF
abundance: NA
j_gene: TRBJ2-2
d_gene: TRBD1
v_gene: TRBV6-5

CDR3nt: TGTGCCATCAGCGGGGGGGACACTGAAGCTTTCTTT
CDR3aa: CAISGGDTEAFF
abundance: NA
j_gene: TRBJ1-1
d_gene: NA
v_gene: TRBV10-3

CDR3nt: TGTGCCAGCAGCTCTAGCGGGGGCCTACACACCCAGTACTTC
CDR3aa: CASSSSGGLHTQYF
abundance: few
j_gene: TRBJ2-5
d_gene: TRBD2
v_gene: TRBV7-8

CDR3nt: TGTGCCACCAGTGATCCCCGGACAGGGGAAGCGGATGGCTACACCTTC
CDR3aa: CATSDPRTGEADGYTF
abundance: few
j_gene: TRBJ1-2
d_gene: TRBD1
v_gene: TRBV24-1

CDR3nt: TGTGCCAGCAGCCCTGGAGGTGGGGAGACCCAGTACTTC
CDR3aa: CASSPGGGETQYF
abundance: many
j_gene: TRBJ2-5
d_gene: NA
v_gene: TRBV7-2

CDR3nt: TGTGCCAGCAGCGTATTCGGGACAGGGGAGCAGTACTTC
CDR3aa: CASSVFGTGEQYF
abundance: few
j_gene: TRBJ2-7
d_gene: TRBD1
v_gene: TRBV9

CDR3nt: TGTGCCAGCAGCTTAAGGGGGGGCTCGAACACCGGGGAGCTGTTTTTT
CDR3aa: CASSLRGGSNTGELFF
abundance: medium-sized
j_gene: TRBJ2-2
d_gene: NA
v_gene: TRBV7-3

CDR3nt: TGTGCCAGCAGCGTTAGTCGTCAGCCCCAGCATTTT
CDR3aa: CASSVSRQPQHF
abundance: once
j_gene: TRBJ1-5
d_gene: NA
v_gene: TRBV9

CDR3nt: TGTGCCAGCAGTTACCGAACGAACACTGAAGCTTTCTTT
CDR3aa: CASSYRTNTEAFF
abundance: many
j_gene: TRBJ1-1
d_gene: NA
v_gene: TRBV6-5

CDR3nt: TGTGCCTCCCGGGACGGCGGGACTGAAGCTTTCTTT
CDR3aa: CASRDGGTEAFF
abundance: few
j_gene: TRBJ1-1
d_gene: NA
v_gene: TRBV6-5

CDR3nt: TGCGCCAGCAGCCCGGGACAGGGAGACTATGGCTACACCTTC
CDR3aa: CASSPGQGDYGYTF
abundance: NA
j_gene: TRBJ1-2
d_gene: TRBD1
v_gene: TRBV5-1

CDR3nt: TGTGCCAGCAGTTTCTCATTAGGGTCGGAGCAGTACTTC
CDR3aa: CASSFSLGSEQYF
abundance: few
j_gene: TRBJ2-7
d_gene: NA
v_gene: TRBV12-3/TRBV12-4

CDR3nt: TGTGCCATCAGCGGGCCAGGGGGTGAGCAGTTCTTC
CDR3aa: CAISGPGGEQFF
abundance: NA
j_gene: TRBJ2-1
d_gene: TRBD1
v_gene: TRBV10-3

CDR3nt: TGTGCCAGTAGAAGCCGGGGGCCGGAGAGCACTGAAGCTTTCTTT
CDR3aa: CASRSRGPESTEAFF
abundance: NA
j_gene: TRBJ1-1
d_gene: NA
v_gene: TRBV19

CDR3nt: TGTGCCAGCAGTTACTCGAATAGGGGTGAAGCTTTCTTT
CDR3aa: CASSYSNRGEAFF
abundance: NA
j_gene: TRBJ1-1
d_gene: NA
v_gene: TRBV6-5

CDR3nt: TGTGCCAGCACCTCCAGACAGGGACACCAAGAGACCCAGTACTTC
CDR3aa: CASTSRQGHQETQYF
abundance: few
j_gene: TRBJ2-5
d_gene: TRBD1
v_gene: TRBV12-3/TRBV12-4

CDR3nt: TGTGCCAGCAGCCGATTCAGGGCCGCTGAAGCTTTCTTT
CDR3aa: CASSRFRAAEAFF
abundance: few
j_gene: TRBJ1-1
d_gene: NA
v_gene: TRBV27

CDR3nt: TGCAGCGTGGGAGGACGGTTCGCGAACACCGGGGAGCTGTTTTTT
CDR3aa: CSVGGRFANTGELFF
abundance: NA
j_gene: TRBJ2-2
d_gene: NA
v_gene: TRBV29-1

CDR3nt: TGCGCCAGCAGCTTATTGCCTAGCGGGGCTTACAATGAGCAGTTCTTC
CDR3aa: CASSLLPSGAYNEQFF
abundance: many
j_gene: TRBJ2-1
d_gene: TRBD2
v_gene: TRBV5-1

CDR3nt: TGTGCCAGCACCGAAAGTGCAGGGGGCGCCTCTGGGTTCTTC
CDR3aa: CASTESAGGASGFF
abundance: NA
j_gene: TRBJ2-1
d_gene: TRBD1
v_gene: TRBV6-2/TRBV6-3

CDR3nt: TGTGCCAGCAGTCTAGCGGGGGGCAACGCGAACACCGGGGAGCTGTTTTTT
CDR3aa: CASSLAGGNANTGELFF
abundance: NA
j_gene: TRBJ2-2
d_gene: TRBD2
v_gene: TRBV7-2

CDR3nt: TGTGCCAGCAGCTTGGCCGGGACAGAGATTTTTTCACCCCTCCACTTT
CDR3aa: CASSLAGTEIFSPLHF
abundance: few
j_gene: TRBJ1-6
d_gene: TRBD1
v_gene: TRBV5-6

CDR3nt: TGTGCCATCAGTGATGGACTAGCGGGACTCAAAAACATTCAGTACTTC
CDR3aa: CAISDGLAGLKNIQYF
abundance: NA
j_gene: TRBJ2-4
d_gene: TRBD2
v_gene: TRBV10-3

CDR3nt: TGTGCCAGCAGCCCCCACGGGGGGCGAAACATTCAGTACTTC
CDR3aa: CASSPHGGRNIQYF
abundance: NA
j_gene: TRBJ2-4
d_gene: NA
v_gene: TRBV7-9

CDR3nt: TGTGCCAGCAGCGCCGATGGGGACAGGGGCCGCCACCGCTACAATGAGCAGTTCTTC
CDR3aa: CASSADGDRGRHRYNEQFF
abundance: few
j_gene: TRBJ2-1
d_gene: TRBD1
v_gene: TRBV25-1

CDR3nt: TGTGCCATCAGGACATCCCTAGCTAGGAACGAGCAGTACTTC
CDR3aa: CAIRTSLARNEQYF
abundance: NA
j_gene: TRBJ2-7
d_gene: NA
v_gene: TRBV10-3

CDR3nt: TGTGCCAGCAGCCCGGCCCCACAGAACACCGGGGAGCTGTTTTTT
CDR3aa: CASSPAPQNTGELFF
abundance: few
j_gene: TRBJ2-2
d_gene: NA
v_gene: TRBV11-2

CDR3nt: TGCGCCAGCAGCCCCACGGTGAGGTTGGGAACTGAAGCTTTCTTT
CDR3aa: CASSPTVRLGTEAFF
abundance: NA
j_gene: TRBJ1-1
d_gene: NA
v_gene: TRBV5-1

CDR3nt: TGTGCCAGCGGGGAGCGGGGAGCCGACACCGGGGAGCTGTTTTTT
CDR3aa: CASGERGADTGELFF
abundance: few
j_gene: TRBJ2-2
d_gene: TRBD2
v_gene: TRBV2

CDR3nt: TGCAGCGTTGAAGATGGAGGGGACACCAGGAGAGCTTTCTTT
CDR3aa: CSVEDGGDTRRAFF
abundance: few
j_gene: TRBJ1-1
d_gene: NA
v_gene: TRBV29-1

CDR3nt: TGCGCCAGCAGCCAAGATTGGCTAGCGGGAAGGGAGACCCAGTACTTC
CDR3aa: CASSQDWLAGRETQYF
abundance: few
j_gene: TRBJ2-5
d_gene: TRBD2
v_gene: TRBV4-1

CDR3nt: TGTGCCAGCAGCCAAACGGACGCCGCGAGCTCTGGAAACACCATATATTTT
CDR3aa: CASSQTDAASSGNTIYF
abundance: many
j_gene: TRBJ1-3
d_gene: NA
v_gene: TRBV11-2

CDR3nt: TGCGCCAGCAGCTTGACAGGGGGCGATGGGGTTTCATGGACTGAAGCTTTCTTT
CDR3aa: CASSLTGGDGVSWTEAFF
abundance: NA
j_gene: TRBJ1-1
d_gene: TRBD1
v_gene: TRBV5-1

CDR3nt: TGTGCCACCAGACAGGGTAGCACAGATACGCAGTATTTT
CDR3aa: CATRQGSTDTQYF
abundance: few
j_gene: TRBJ2-3
d_gene: NA
v_gene: TRBV24-1

CDR3nt: TGTGCCAGCACCCTGGACGCCAGAAGCCCTGAAGCTTTCTTT
CDR3aa: CASTLDARSPEAFF
abundance: few
j_gene: TRBJ1-1
d_gene: NA
v_gene: TRBV7-2

CDR3nt: TGTGCCAGCAGCTTGACAGGATTCTATGGCTACACCTTC
CDR3aa: CASSLTGFYGYTF
abundance: few
j_gene: TRBJ1-2
d_gene: NA
v_gene: TRBV28

CDR3nt: TGCGCCAGCAGGGGGGCCTCGAGCTCCTACAATGAGCAGTTCTTC
CDR3aa: CASRGASSSYNEQFF
abundance: few
j_gene: TRBJ2-1
d_gene: NA
v_gene: TRBV5-1

CDR3nt: TGCGCCAGCAGCTTGGCATCAGACACAGATACGCAGTATTTT
CDR3aa: CASSLASDTDTQYF
abundance: few
j_gene: TRBJ2-3
d_gene: NA
v_gene: TRBV5-1

CDR3nt: TGTGCCAGCAGCTTAGGGCAGTCGAACACCGGGGAGCTGTTTTTT
CDR3aa: CASSLGQSNTGELFF
abundance: few
j_gene: TRBJ2-2
d_gene: NA
v_gene: TRBV7-9

CDR3nt: TGTGCCAGCAGCTTGTTAACTGCAAACTATGGCTACACCTTC
CDR3aa: CASSLLTANYGYTF
abundance: few
j_gene: TRBJ1-2
d_gene: NA
v_gene: TRBV5-8

CDR3nt: TGCAGTGCTCTCAGGACAGCTCAAGAGACCCAGTACTTC
CDR3aa: CSALRTAQETQYF
abundance: few
j_gene: TRBJ2-5
d_gene: NA
v_gene: TRBV20-1